The 8 T cell receptor beta chains in this list originate from one sample, sequenced in a study of siplizumab effects on memory and regulatory T cells. Profiled with immunoSEQ multiplex PCR; TCRdb holds only in-frame clones, not every one. Of tens of thousands of clones listed, 88% are singletons. The sample was Tregs sorted from blood. The receptors originated from a human donor in good health.

The J gene is TRBJ1-2, the V gene TRBV28; D is unresolved. CDR1 is MDHEN and CDR2 is SYDVKM in the germline V gene. Trimming shortened V by 3 bases and J by 4 bases, and 6 bases separated the two germline ends. This CDR3 is built from 12 residues. The CDR3 coding sequence is TGTGCCAGCAGTTTCGGAATCTATGGCTACACCTTC. Its protein product is CASSFGIYGYTF.

The chain has TRBV7-2 and TRBJ2-1, with D hard to call. The CDR3 is 13 residues long. Germline lookup yields CDR1 SGHTA and CDR2 FQGNSA. Trimming removed 4 bases from V and 6 bases from J, with 10 bases in between. DNA of the CDR3: TGTGCCAGCAGCTCAAGGCGTAGCAATGAGCAGTTCTTC. Its translation is CASSSRRSNEQFF.

This chain uses TRBV7-3 with TRBJ2-3; 11 bases line up with TRBD2. The V gene end was trimmed by 5 bases and the J gene end by 4 bases; junction bases not matched to a gene: 5. Germline CDR1 is SGHTA and CDR2 is FQGTGA. This CDR3 is 15 amino acids long. The CDR3 sequence is CASSPGTSGADTQYF. The CDR3 coding sequence is TGTGCCAGCAGCCCCGGGACTAGCGGTGCAGATACGCAGTATTTT.

This clone was counted between two and nine times. This chain links TRBV10-3 with TRBJ2-5; D is perhaps TRBD1 (5 bases). CDR1 ENHRY and CDR2 SYGVKD come from the germline V gene. The CDR3 extends over 14 amino acids. Trimming shortened V by 3 bases and J by 4 bases, and 12 bases separated the two germline ends. In nucleotides, the CDR3 is TGTGCCATCAGTGAAACAGGCCTCGGAGAGACCCAGTACTTC. This gives the protein CAISETGLGETQYF.

The rearrangement joins TRBV7-9 to TRBJ1-1; the D gene is possibly TRBD1 (5 bases). CDR1 SEHNR and CDR2 FQNEAQ come from the germline V gene (reference sequence). V shed 5 bases and J shed 7 bases, with 17 bases lying between them. The CDR3 length is 14 residues. The CDR3 DNA reads as TGTGCCAGCAGCCTGGGGACGGCGGCCGATGAAGCTTTCTTT. As protein: CASSLGTAADEAFF.

The sample holds a few counts of this clone. The chain recombines TRBV5-1 with TRBJ2-7; TRBD1 matches at 7 bases. The ends lost 4 bases at V and 6 bases at J; junction bases unmatched: 7. Looked up from germline, CDR1 is SGHRS and CDR2 is YFSETQ. This CDR3 has 13 amino acids. In DNA form, the CDR3 reads TGCGCCAGCAGCGGAGCTCGGACAGGCGAGCAGTACTTC. Its protein is CASSGARTGEQYF. The full variable domain, with the rest looked up from reference TRBV5-1 and TRBJ2-7, is KAGVTQTPRYLIKTRGQQVTLSCSPISGHRSVSWYQQTPGQGLQFLFEYFSETQRNKGNFPGRFSGRQFSNSRSEMNVSTLELGDSALYLCASSGARTGEQYFGPGTRLTVT.

The rearrangement joins TRBV7-2 to TRBJ2-7, with TRBD2 matching 11 bases. The J segment lost 2 bases and the V segment lost 1 base, leaving 4 bases of the junction unmatched. The length of the CDR3 is 16 residues. Germline V gene lookup returns CDR1 SGHTA and CDR2 FQGNSA. CDR3 in DNA: TGTGCCAGCAGCTTAGTAATAGCGGGAGGGCCCTACGAGCAGTACTTC. Encoded protein: CASSLVIAGGPYEQYF.

This clone appeared a single time. The chain links TRBV6-1 to TRBJ1-5, with D possibly TRBD1 on 6 matching bases. CDR1 and CDR2 from the germline V gene are MNHNS and SASEGT. V lost 1 base and J lost 3, with 16 bases in between. The CDR3 totals 17 residues. This CDR3 reads CASSEVPGQLSNQPQHF. The CDR3 nucleotides read TGTGCCAGCAGTGAAGTTCCGGGACAACTATCCAATCAGCCCCAGCATTTT.